Presented here are 17 T cell receptor beta chains from one specimen sequenced in a study of shared clonotypes between healthy human individuals (TCRdb year 2020). The method was the immunoSEQ multiplex PCR assay. The immuneACCESS repertoire file appears here via TCRdb, limited to in-frame rearrangements. These files lack a portion of the clones; in checked studies, under half of the deficit traces to unresolved V genes, and the cause of the others is not known. Recorded for this sample are 2,100,000 or so clones; nearly 97% of them occurred a single time. The top ten hold less than 0.15% of the sample. The specimen sequenced was naive CD4+ T cells sorted from blood. According to the study, the label for this sample's cell subset or site signals: CD45RA+ positively selected. These receptor sequences come from a young man in good health.

The genes are TRBV13 and TRBJ1-1, with TRBD1 as a possible D gene (5 bases). This CDR3 contains 14 residues. Germline loops: CDR1 PRHDT, CDR2 FYEKMQ (reference sequence). Trimming shortened V by 4 bases and J by 5 bases, and 14 bases separated the two germline ends. Here the CDR3 DNA reads TGTGCCAGCAGCTCAAAACCAGGGATTACTGAAGCTTTCTTT. Translating it yields CASSSKPGITEAFF.

V is TRBV4-1 and J is TRBJ2-3; 12 bases are shared with TRBD2. Germline CDR1 and CDR2: MGHRA and YSYEKL. The CDR3 contains 16 residues. After removal of 1 base from V and 6 bases from J, the junction contained 5 bases not matched to a gene. The CDR3 DNA reads TGCGCCAGCAGCCAAGGACTAGCGGGAGCAATGGATACGCAGTATTTT. Amino acids: CASSQGLAGAMDTQYF.

A single count supports this clone. The chain joins TRBV15 to TRBJ1-4, with a tentative D call TRBD1 (5 bases). The CDR3 is 16 amino acids. Trimming pared 3 bases from V and 3 bases from J, leaving 14 bases between. Germline V gives CDR1 LNHNV, CDR2 YYDKDF (reference sequence). The CDR3 region has the DNA TGTGCCACCAGCAGCAATCCTCAGGGAGCTAATGAAAAACTGTTTTTT. Translating it yields CATSSNPQGANEKLFF.

The chain recombines TRBV7-9 with TRBJ1-1, with TRBD1 identical over 12 bases. This CDR3 contains 15 residues. The V and J ends lost 5 bases and 3 bases, in that order; junction bases with no gene match: 4. The germline CDR1 and CDR2 sequences are SEHNR and FQNEAQ (reference sequence). The CDR3 DNA is TGTGCCAGCAGCGGGACAGGGGGCTGGGACACTGAAGCTTTCTTT. Translated, it gives CASSGTGGWDTEAFF.

The gene calls are TRBV27 and TRBJ1-2; TRBD1 is a possible D gene (5 bases). Germline V gives CDR1 MNHEY, CDR2 SMNVEV (reference sequence). V was pared by 1 base and J by 3 bases, with 15 bases between. This CDR3 comprises 16 residues. The CDR3 spells CASSLFSAGWYYGYTF. CDR3 DNA sequence: TGTGCCAGCAGTTTATTTTCGGCAGGGTGGTACTATGGCTACACCTTC.

This chain links TRBV7-3 with TRBJ2-1; D might be TRBD2 (6 bases). This CDR3 has 15 amino acids. V lost 1 base to trimming and J lost 4 bases, with 11 bases between them. Germline-derived CDR1 and CDR2 are SGHTA and FQGTGA. This CDR3 is CASSLSSGLYNEQFF. CDR3 nucleotide sequence: TGTGCCAGCAGCTTAAGTAGCGGACTTTACAATGAGCAGTTCTTC. Supplemented by reference TRBV7-3 and TRBJ2-1, the full variable domain reads GAGVSQTPSNKVTEKGKYVELRCDPISGHTALYWYRQSLGQGPEFLIYFQGTGAADDSGLPNDRFFAVRPEGSVSTLKIQRTERGDSAVYLCASSLSSGLYNEQFFGPGTRLTVL.

The V call is TRBV5-1, the J call TRBJ1-2, with D hard to call. The CDR3 loop spans 13 amino acids. The germline CDR1 and CDR2 sequences are SGHRS and YFSETQ. V was shortened by 1 base and J by 3 bases, with 7 bases between the two germline ends. For the CDR3, the DNA is TGCGCCAGCAGCTTGTTGGCGGACTATGGCTACACCTTC. It is translated as CASSLLADYGYTF.

Only one count was recorded for this clone. This chain joins TRBV5-8 and TRBJ2-7; weak D call: TRBD2 (6 bases). V was trimmed by 4 bases and J by 0 bases, leaving 17 bases between them. Germline CDR1 is SGHTS and CDR2 is YDEGEE. The CDR3 contains 16 residues. CDR3 sequence (DNA): TGTGCCAGCAGCAGACATGCGGGACTGGACTCCTACGAGCAGTACTTC. Translated: CASSRHAGLDSYEQYF.

The chain employs TRBV6-6 and TRBJ2-1; D not resolved. Germline V CDR1 and CDR2: MNHNY, SVGAGI (reference sequence). Trimming took off 2 bases at V and 6 bases at J, with 11 bases between the two ends. The CDR3 sequence is 14 residues long. DNA for the CDR3: TGTGCCAGCAGTTACGCGGTGTTTCTCAATGAGCAGTTCTTC. This translates into CASSYAVFLNEQFF.

This sequence joins TRBV10-3 and TRBJ2-3, with 7 bases identical to TRBD2. The CDR3 totals 14 residues. Germline V gene data show CDR1 as ENHRY and CDR2 as SYGVKD. Trimming at V came to 10 bases and at J to 5 bases, leaving 12 bases not matched to a gene. The CDR3 DNA sequence: TGTGCCACCACCGGACTAGATGAGATAGATACGCAGTATTTT. Protein: CATTGLDEIDTQYF.

As regards this clone: This sample includes further DNA sequences coding for the same CDR3. V usage is TRBV6-5 and J usage is TRBJ1-1; D may be TRBD1 (5 bases). Germline V gene lookup returns CDR1 MNHEY and CDR2 SVGAGI. CDR3 length: 11 residues. Trimming left V 6 bases short and J 4 bases short, with 6 bases between. CDR3 nucleotide sequence: TGTGCCAGCAGCGGGGGCACTGAAGCTTTCTTT. Translation: CASSGGTEAFF.

The chain combines TRBV28 with TRBJ1-1; 8 bases agree with TRBD1. This CDR3 contains 15 residues. The J segment lost 7 bases and the V segment lost 6 bases, leaving 13 bases of the junction unmatched. Germline lookup yields CDR1 MDHEN and CDR2 SYDVKM. The CDR3 region has the DNA TGTGCCAGCAGGCCTTACCTCAGGGGGCGCGGTGAAGCTTTCTTT. Its translation: CASRPYLRGRGEAFF.

This clone was counted only a few times. This chain joins TRBV6-5 and TRBJ2-7; TRBD1 aligns across 9 bases. Trimming cost V 6 bases and J 7 bases; bases outside gene matches: 10. Germline assignment: CDR1 MNHEY and CDR2 SVGAGI. CDR3 size: 14 residues. CDR3: CASRDTGGLREQYF. CDR3 in DNA: TGTGCCAGCAGGGATACAGGGGGCCTTCGGGAGCAGTACTTC.

This CDR3 reads CASSPVSGTDTQYF. As DNA, the CDR3 is TGTGCCAGCAGCCCCGTCTCGGGCACAGATACGCAGTATTTT. The chain is built from TRBV7-8 and TRBJ2-3; no reliable D call. CDR1 is SGHVS, CDR2 FQNEAQ, per germline. The V end was cut by 5 bases, the J end by 1 base, with 10 bases between. CDR3 length: 14 residues. The full variable domain, rest sourced from reference TRBV7-8 and TRBJ2-3, is GAGVSQSPRYKVAKRGQDVALRCDPISGHVSLFWYQQALGQGPEFLTYFQNEAQLDKSGLPSDRFFAERPEGSVSTLKIQRTQQEDSAVYLCASSPVSGTDTQYFGPGTRLTVL.

The chain is built from TRBV25-1 and TRBJ2-7; 9 nucleotides match TRBD2. After removal of 2 bases from V and 6 bases from J, the junction contained 5 bases not matched to a gene. The germline V gene has CDR1 MGHDK and CDR2 SYGVNS. CDR3 length: 14 amino acids. For the CDR3, the DNA is TGTGCCAGCAGTGAAGCGGGAGGGCCGTTCGAGCAGTACTTC. Translation: CASSEAGGPFEQYF.

The gene calls are TRBV11-2 and TRBJ2-1; no definite D call. CDR1 is SGHAT, CDR2 FQNNGV, per germline. CDR3 length: 15 residues. Trimming cost V 2 bases and J 5 bases, with 13 bases left between them. The CDR3 is CASSLSRTPHNEQFF. DNA of the CDR3: TGTGCCAGCAGCTTAAGTCGGACCCCCCACAATGAGCAGTTCTTC.

The chain links TRBV15 to TRBJ2-4; TRBD2 agrees at 8 bases. CDR1 and CDR2 (germline): LNHNV, YYDKDF (reference sequence). The CDR3 length is 15 residues. Trimming cost V 3 bases and J 3 bases; bases outside gene matches: 4. The CDR3 DNA is TGTGCCACCAGCAGCGGACTAGCAGGCAAAAACATTCAGTACTTC. Protein product: CATSSGLAGKNIQYF.